The clone carrying this TCR beta chain came up a few times. TCRdb reprocessed the RT-PCR reads with MiXCR, giving one entry per CDR3 protein. The repertoire has around 650,000 distinct CDR3 sequences, roughly 14% of them found once; the top ten carry 11%. The sample belongs to a study of response to subunit inactivated influenza vaccine. Germline V lookup: CDR1 SQVTM, CDR2 ANQGSEA. Trimming removed 4 bases from V and 8 bases from J; junction bases left unmatched: 8. The CDR3 runs to 13 residues. This sequence joins TRBV29-1 and TRBJ2-4; 7 nucleotides align to TRBD2. Material: PBMCs from blood, obtained approximately 12 days after vaccination. The clonotype was recovered from a man aged 45-60 years who received an inactivated influenza vaccine. The chain's CDR3 is CSVVAGRLDIQYF. The CDR3, as DNA: TGCAGCGTTGTAGCCGGGAGGCTGGACATTCAGTACTTC.